Presented here are 31 T cell receptor beta chains from one specimen sequenced in a study of response to subunit inactivated influenza vaccine. TCRdb redid the calling of the RT-PCR reads with MiXCR, one entry per CDR3 protein. The table includes about 780,000 distinct CDR3 sequences, about a fifth detected once. The specimen was PBMCs from blood, collected around 5 days after vaccination. These receptors all stem from a man aged 50 to 60 who received an inactivated influenza vaccine.

This clonotype appeared a few times. The chain combines TRBV5-1 with TRBJ2-2; D possibly corresponds to TRBD2 (5 bases). Germline V gene sequence: CDR1 SGHRS, CDR2 YFSETQ. V lost 1 base to trimming and J lost 4 bases, with 11 bases between them. The CDR3 length is 15 residues. The CDR3 reads CASSLWGDGTGELFF. In DNA form, the CDR3 reads TGCGCCAGCAGCTTGTGGGGAGACGGCACCGGGGAGCTGTTTTTT.

This clonotype was seen repeatedly, ten times or more. The rearrangement links TRBV20-1 to TRBJ1-1; D call uncertain. Trimming removed 3 bases at V and 2 bases at J, with 13 bases between. This CDR3 region has 14 residues. The germline V gene encodes CDR1 DFQATT and CDR2 SNEGSKA (reference sequence). CDR3: CSASGFGGNTEAFF. The CDR3 bases are TGCAGTGCTAGTGGGTTCGGCGGAAACACTGAAGCTTTCTTT.

This clonotype turned up a few times. The chain combines TRBV18 with TRBJ2-1; the D is unclear. This CDR3 region has 15 residues. CDR1 and CDR2 (germline): KGHSH, LQKENI. V dropped 3 bases and J dropped 7 bases, with 16 bases sitting between them. The CDR3 region is CASSPPVSPRNEQFF. Here the CDR3 DNA reads TGTGCCAGCTCACCCCCGGTTTCCCCAAGGAATGAGCAGTTCTTC.

CDR3 in amino acids: CSAASRSSYNEQFF. The DNA for the CDR3 is TGCAGTGCCGCTAGCCGGAGCTCCTACAATGAGCAGTTCTTC. The chain combines TRBV20-1 with TRBJ2-1; possibly TRBD2 for D (5 bases). The CDR3 is 14 residues long. Trimming took 6 bases from V and 0 from J, leaving 12 bases between them. From germline, CDR1 is DFQATT and CDR2 SNEGSKA (reference sequence).

This clonotype occurred a few times. This chain connects TRBV7-8 to TRBJ2-2; 8 bases line up with TRBD1. The CDR3 length is 15 residues. Germline lookup yields CDR1 SGHVS and CDR2 FQNEAQ. Trimming removed 3 bases from V and 1 base from J; junction bases left unmatched: 1. CDR3 coding DNA: TGTGCCAGCAGCTTTGGGACAGGGAACACCGGGGAGCTGTTTTTT. Translation: CASSFGTGNTGELFF.

The chain employs TRBV20-1 and TRBJ1-1; 8 bases match TRBD1. Trimming at V came to 6 bases and at J to 0 bases, leaving 3 bases not matched to a gene. Germline V gene data show CDR1 as DFQATT and CDR2 as SNEGSKA (reference sequence). The CDR3 has 13 amino acids. CDR3 nucleotides: TGCAGTGCCACAGGGGGAATGAACACTGAAGCTTTCTTT. As protein: CSATGGMNTEAFF.

The V gene is TRBV5-1, the J gene TRBJ1-1; 7 nucleotides match TRBD1. The CDR3 is 13 amino acids. Trimming removed 6 bases from V and 4 bases from J; junction bases left unmatched: 6. The germline V gene has CDR1 SGHRS and CDR2 YFSETQ. CDR3 sequence reads: CASKIPGGTEAFF. CDR3 nucleotide sequence: TGCGCCAGCAAGATTCCAGGGGGCACTGAAGCTTTCTTT.

The chain links TRBV6-1 to TRBJ2-4; D may be TRBD1 or TRBD2 (5 bases each). In germline, CDR1 is MNHNS, CDR2 SASEGT. The CDR3 spans 15 residues. Trimming removed 6 bases at V and 5 bases at J, with 17 bases between. The CDR3 loop is CASSWDRKGENIQYF. DNA of the CDR3: TGTGCCAGCAGCTGGGACCGCAAAGGGGAAAACATTCAGTACTTC.

This clonotype has more than one count but fewer than ten. The rearrangement uses TRBV20-1 and TRBJ2-5; TRBD2 agrees at 7 bases. The CDR3 extends over 16 amino acids. Germline V gene data show CDR1 as DFQATT and CDR2 as SNEGSKA (reference sequence). The V gene end was trimmed by 6 bases and the J gene end by 4 bases; junction bases not matched to a gene: 17. CDR3 amino acids: CSARKRGEGPAETQYF. The CDR3 DNA is TGCAGTGCAAGAAAACGAGGGGAGGGCCCCGCAGAGACCCAGTACTTC.

This clonotype was counted a few times. The chain uses TRBV29-1 and TRBJ2-1; a possible D gene is TRBD2 (5 bases). The germline V gene encodes CDR1 SQVTM and CDR2 ANQGSEA. Trimming left V 3 bases short and J 4 bases short, with 13 bases between. The CDR3 is 14 residues long. CDR3 in amino acids: CSVDVAGPYNEQFF. The CDR3, as DNA: TGCAGCGTTGACGTGGCGGGCCCTTACAATGAGCAGTTCTTC.

The rearrangement joins TRBV5-1 to TRBJ1-2, with 9 bases lining up with TRBD1. The V gene's germline CDR1 is SGHRS and CDR2 YFSETQ. Trimming at V came to 1 base and at J to 4 bases, leaving 8 bases not matched to a gene. The length of the CDR3 is 16 residues. The CDR3, as DNA: TGCGCCAGCAGCTTGCTGTCGGGACAGGGAAGCTATGGCTACACCTTC. Amino acid sequence: CASSLLSGQGSYGYTF.

This clonotype was counted only a few times. The gene calls are TRBV7-2 and TRBJ1-6; D remains unclear. Per germline, CDR1 SGHTA and CDR2 FQGNSA. The CDR3 runs 16 residues. V was cut by 1 base and J by 10 bases, with 17 bases left in between. In DNA form, the CDR3 reads TGTGCCAGCAGCTTAGTAGGCGCGGGCACCGGCTCACCCCTCCACTTT. The encoded protein is CASSLVGAGTGSPLHF. Looking up the rest from reference TRBV7-2 and TRBJ1-6 gives the full variable domain: GAGVSQSPSNKVTEKGKDVELRCDPISGHTALYWYRQSLGQGLEFLIYFQGNSAPDKSGLPSDRFSAERTGGSVSTLTIQRTQQEDSAVYLCASSLVGAGTGSPLHFGNGTRLTVT.

This clonotype was counted ten times or more. The chain joins TRBV30 to TRBJ2-1; TRBD2 agrees at 9 bases. Per the germline V gene, CDR1 is GTSNPN and CDR2 is SVGIG (reference sequence). Trimming took 5 bases from V and 2 from J; bases not matched to a gene: 4. The CDR3 is 14 residues long. Here the CDR3 reads CAWWRGGPYNEQFF. The CDR3 coding sequence is TGTGCCTGGTGGCGGGGGGGTCCCTACAATGAGCAGTTCTTC.

V gene TRBV9 combines with J gene TRBJ2-1; 9 bases are a match to TRBD2. Trimming took 4 bases from V and 13 from J; bases not matched to a gene: 9. The length of the CDR3 is 13 residues. CDR1 and CDR2 (germline): SGDLS, YYNGEE. The CDR3 region is CASSSHPSGIQFF. The CDR3 DNA follows: TGTGCCAGCAGCTCTCACCCTAGCGGGATTCAGTTCTTC. Combining the CDR3 with reference TRBV9 and TRBJ2-1 gives the whole variable domain DSGVTQTPKHLITATGQRVTLRCSPRSGDLSVYWYQQSLDQGLQFLIQYYNGEERAKGNILERFSAQQFPDLHSELNLSSLELGDSALYFCASSSHPSGIQFFGPGTRLTVL.

This clonotype was seen a handful of times. The chain couples TRBV20-1 to TRBJ2-2, with 9 bases aligning to TRBD1. The CDR3 has 14 amino acids. CDR1 and CDR2 from the germline V gene are DFQATT and SNEGSKA (reference sequence). After removal of 4 bases from V and 4 bases from J, the junction contained 4 bases not matched to a gene. This CDR3 reads CSAKRTGATGELFF. The CDR3 nucleotides read TGCAGTGCTAAACGGACAGGGGCCACCGGGGAGCTGTTTTTT.

This clonotype was counted only a few times. The chain recombines TRBV7-2 with TRBJ2-3; TRBD2 is a possible D gene (5 bases). V lost 6 bases to trimming and J lost 6 bases, with 19 bases between them. The germline CDR1 and CDR2 sequences are SGHTA and FQGNSA. CDR3 size: 15 residues. This CDR3 is CASSFVHTRTDTQYF. The CDR3, as DNA: TGTGCCAGCAGTTTTGTCCACACTAGGACGGATACGCAGTATTTT.

The chain couples TRBV2 to TRBJ1-1, with a possible D match to TRBD1 (6 bases). The ends were cut back, 1 base at V and 3 bases at J, with 9 bases in the middle. There are 14 residues in the CDR3. Germline V gene lookup returns CDR1 SNHLY and CDR2 FYNNEI. This CDR3 reads CASSEGGQYTEAFF. As DNA, the CDR3 is TGTGCCAGCAGTGAAGGGGGGCAGTACACTGAAGCTTTCTTT.

The sample holds one count of this clonotype. J is TRBJ2-3 and V is TRBV12-3 or TRBV12-4; TRBD2 aligns across 14 bases. J lost 0 bases, V lost 2 bases, and 22 bases had no gene match. This CDR3 has 24 residues. The CDR3 spells CASSLIRTSGRPQRRNSSTDTQYF. In DNA, the CDR3 is TGTGCCAGCAGTTTAATCAGGACTAGCGGGAGGCCCCAGAGACGAAACTCTAGCACAGATACGCAGTATTTT.

The chain carries TRBV20-1 and TRBJ2-1, with 11 bases aligning to TRBD2. Germline CDR1 DFQATT, CDR2 SNEGSKA (reference sequence). The CDR3 extends over 16 amino acids. Trimming cost V 1 base and J 0 bases; bases outside gene matches: 2. CDR3 loop: CSARGLAGSSYNEQFF. In DNA, the CDR3 is TGCAGTGCTAGAGGACTAGCGGGAAGCTCCTACAATGAGCAGTTCTTC.

The chain links TRBV28 to TRBJ2-2; TRBD1 might be the D (5 bases). V lost 6 bases and J 4 bases, leaving 21 bases between the germline ends. This CDR3 comprises 17 residues. Germline V gene data show CDR1 as MDHEN and CDR2 as SYDVKM. This CDR3 reads CASSSLPGSRSTGELFF. CDR3 nucleotide sequence: TGTGCCAGCAGCTCACTCCCAGGGTCGCGTAGCACCGGGGAGCTGTTTTTT.

The rearrangement uses TRBV7-9 and TRBJ2-2; the D is unclear. Germline CDR1 is SEHNR and CDR2 is FQNEAQ (reference sequence). This CDR3 is 13 amino acids long. Trimming shortened V by 3 bases and J by 6 bases, and 8 bases separated the two germline ends. The CDR3 loop reads CASSLVFPGELFF. The CDR3 region has the DNA TGTGCCAGCAGCTTGGTTTTTCCCGGGGAGCTGTTTTTT.

The genes are TRBV24-1 and TRBJ2-3; D unresolved. The germline CDR1 and CDR2 sequences are KGHDR and SFDVKD. V lost 5 bases to trimming and J lost 6 bases, with 5 bases between them. This CDR3 has 11 residues. CDR3 sequence (DNA): TGTGCCACCAGTGCTATTGATACGCAGTATTTT. This encodes CATSAIDTQYF.

This clonotype is a singleton in its sample. A much larger clone lies a single base off, so this may be a read error. The chain couples TRBV12-3 or TRBV12-4 to TRBJ1-6; 8 bases line up with TRBD1. The CDR3 loop spans 14 amino acids. The V and J ends lost 7 bases and 9 bases, in that order; junction bases with no gene match: 8. The CDR3 loop is CASKNRGGVSPLHF. The CDR3 nucleotides are TGTGCCAGCAAGAACAGGGGGGGGGTTTCACCCCTCCACTTT.

The V call is TRBV7-9, the J call TRBJ2-3; a possible D gene is TRBD1 (6 bases). In germline, CDR1 is SEHNR, CDR2 FQNEAQ (reference sequence). The CDR3 is made up of 15 amino acids. Trimming took 4 bases from V and 2 from J, leaving 13 bases between them. The CDR3 DNA follows: TGTGCCAGCAGCTCTCCCCAGGGGTTCACAGATACGCAGTATTTT. Amino acid sequence: CASSSPQGFTDTQYF.

This clonotype was picked up a small number of times. This rearrangement joins TRBV27 to TRBJ2-7, with unresolved D. This CDR3 spans 13 amino acids. Looked up from germline, CDR1 is MNHEY and CDR2 is SMNVEV (reference sequence). V dropped 2 bases and J dropped 7 bases, with 12 bases sitting between them. Here the CDR3 reads CASSLRPVGEQYF. The DNA of the CDR3 is TGTGCCAGCAGTTTAAGGCCCGTTGGTGAGCAGTACTTC.

V and J are TRBV3-1 and TRBJ2-1, with 12 bases lining up with TRBD2. The germline gives CDR1 LGHDT, CDR2 YNNKEL (reference sequence). This CDR3 contains 19 residues. The trim removed 1 base at V and 1 base at J, leaving 8 bases unmatched. CDR3 nucleotide sequence: TGTGCCAGCAGCCAAGCGGGACTAGCGGGTTCGTCTTCCTACAATGAGCAGTTCTTC. Amino acid sequence: CASSQAGLAGSSSYNEQFF.

J is TRBJ2-7 and V is TRBV19; 7 positions match TRBD2. The CDR3 is 13 residues long. J gave up 6 bases and V 3 bases, and 5 bases lay outside the gene matches. The germline V gene has CDR1 LNHDA and CDR2 SQIVND (reference sequence). Written as DNA, the CDR3 is TGTGCCAGTAGTATCTCAGCGGGGTTCGAGCAGTACTTC. It is translated as CASSISAGFEQYF.

The sample holds a few counts of this clonotype. This sequence joins TRBV12-3 or TRBV12-4 and TRBJ2-2; D not resolved. V was pared by 6 bases and J by 4 bases, with 9 bases between. The CDR3 runs to 13 residues. CDR3 residues: CASSTPLTGELFF. The CDR3 coding sequence is TGTGCCAGCAGCACACCTCTCACCGGGGAGCTGTTTTTT.

This clonotype was picked up a small number of times. CDR3 coding DNA: TGTGCCACTAATACAGGGCTGGTATATAGCAATCAGCCCCAGCATTTT. This encodes CATNTGLVYSNQPQHF. V and J are TRBV6-1 and TRBJ1-5, with a tentative D call TRBD1 (6 bases). V lost 10 bases and J 0 bases, leaving 19 bases between the germline ends. Germline V gene sequence: CDR1 MNHNS, CDR2 SASEGT. The CDR3 loop spans 16 amino acids.

This clonotype was counted a few times. The J gene is TRBJ2-5, the V gene TRBV6-1, with D possibly being TRBD2 (5 bases). The V gene lost 6 bases and the J gene lost 2 bases, with 19 bases spanning the gap. Germline assignment: CDR1 MNHNS and CDR2 SASEGT. The CDR3 length is 16 residues. This chain's CDR3 is CASRRKSTSWQETQYF. The CDR3 DNA follows: TGTGCCAGCAGACGCAAGAGTACTAGTTGGCAAGAGACCCAGTACTTC.

The chain links TRBV20-1 to TRBJ2-1, with a weak D call TRBD1 (6 bases). CDR3 size: 13 residues. CDR1 is DFQATT, CDR2 SNEGSKA, per germline (reference sequence). V lost 6 bases to trimming and J lost 4 bases, with 13 bases between them. This CDR3 reads CSARTVRYNEQFF. The CDR3, as DNA: TGCAGTGCGAGGACAGTAAGGTACAATGAGCAGTTCTTC.